These 26 T cell receptor beta chains were all obtained from the same sample, sequenced in a study of blood T cell repertoires in COVID-19. This table comes from immunoSEQ multiplex PCR, and its TCRdb copy is limited to in-frame clones, with some not included. Here the sample spans some 220,000 clones, 82% being singletons. The sequenced sample was peripheral blood. The receptors originated from a woman in her 70s with COVID-19, enrolled during active disease.

The genes are TRBV29-1 and TRBJ2-1, with 11 bases that match TRBD2. CDR1 and CDR2 from the germline V gene are SQVTM and ANQGSEA. The CDR3 is 21 amino acids. With V trimmed by 5 bases and J by 4 bases, 25 bases remained unmatched. CDR3 nucleotide sequence: TGCAGCGTTTATGGGCAGGGGGCCCACCCGCTAGCGGGGGGTATATACAATGAGCAGTTCTTC. Translated, it gives CSVYGQGAHPLAGGIYNEQFF.

Only one count was recorded for this clone. The V and J genes are TRBV9 and TRBJ1-2; 10 nucleotides line up with TRBD1. Germline assignment: CDR1 SGDLS and CDR2 YYNGEE. V lost 4 bases to trimming and J lost 4 bases; unmatched junction nucleotides: 4. The CDR3 spans 14 residues. CDR3 amino acids: CASSSRQGAYGYTF. Here the CDR3 DNA reads TGTGCCAGCAGCTCCCGACAGGGGGCCTATGGCTACACCTTC.

This chain links TRBV19 with TRBJ2-2, with TRBD2 identical over 16 bases. Trimming at V came to 1 base and at J to 4 bases, leaving 21 bases not matched to a gene. CDR1 and CDR2 from the germline V gene are LNHDA and SQIVND (reference sequence). The length of the CDR3 is 24 residues. In DNA, the CDR3 is TGTGCCAGTAGTATAGTTGGCGCGCGGGGACTAGCGGGAGGGCCGGAGACCTTCACCGGGGAGCTGTTTTTT. As protein: CASSIVGARGLAGGPETFTGELFF.

The chain couples TRBV28 to TRBJ1-2; 7 bases map to TRBD1. CDR1 is MDHEN and CDR2 is SYDVKM in the germline V gene. The V and J ends lost 6 bases and 6 bases, in that order; junction bases with no gene match: 13. The CDR3 is 15 amino acids. The DNA for the CDR3 is TGTGCCAGCAGACCAACAGGGGTTGGGGTAAATGGCTACACCTTC. Residues: CASRPTGVGVNGYTF.

This clone appeared once. Other DNA sequences in this specimen translate into the identical CDR3. This chain links TRBV6-2 or TRBV6-3 with TRBJ1-5; 8 bases agree with TRBD1. The CDR3 contains 15 residues. CDR1 is MNHEY, CDR2 SVGEGT, per germline. The trim removed 6 bases at V and 0 bases at J, leaving 4 bases unmatched. CDR3 protein: CASSRTGYSNQPQHF. The DNA of the CDR3 is TGTGCCAGCAGCAGGACAGGGTATAGCAATCAGCCCCAGCATTTT.

The chain has TRBV7-8 and TRBJ2-3; D not certain. V was trimmed by 2 bases and J by 0 bases, leaving 6 bases between them. CDR3 length equals 14 residues. CDR1 and CDR2 from the germline V gene are SGHVS and FQNEAQ. DNA of the CDR3: TGTGCCAGCAGCTTATTCTCTAGCACAGATACGCAGTATTTT. Its translation: CASSLFSSTDTQYF.

The rearrangement links TRBV7-2 to TRBJ2-2, with a tentative D call TRBD2 (5 bases). CDR1 is SGHTA, CDR2 FQGNSA, per germline. Deletions cut 10 bases from V and 1 base from J, with 22 bases between. The CDR3 has 17 amino acids. CDR3 region: CATQIKVRDGNTGELFF. CDR3 bases: TGTGCCACCCAGATTAAGGTTCGGGATGGGAACACCGGGGAGCTGTTTTTT.

The chain links TRBV5-6 to TRBJ2-1; 7 positions agree with TRBD2. The germline V gene encodes CDR1 SGHDT and CDR2 YYEEEE. The CDR3 consists of 15 residues. The ends lost 5 bases at V and 14 bases at J; junction bases unmatched: 19. CDR3 amino acids: CASSPPPKWRTREFF. CDR3 DNA sequence: TGTGCCAGCAGTCCACCCCCTAAATGGAGGACTAGGGAGTTCTTC.

The genes are TRBV5-1 and TRBJ1-5; 7 bases agree with TRBD1. CDR1 SGHRS and CDR2 YFSETQ come from the germline V gene. Germline trimming cut 0 bases from V and 9 bases from J; bases unmatched to any gene: 9. The CDR3 has 15 amino acids. CDR3 sequence reads: CASSLVGQAVGPQHF. For the CDR3, the DNA is TGCGCCAGCAGCTTGGTAGGACAGGCTGTTGGGCCCCAGCATTTT. The full variable domain, with the rest looked up from reference TRBV5-1 and TRBJ1-5, is KAGVTQTPRYLIKTRGQQVTLSCSPISGHRSVSWYQQTPGQGLQFLFEYFSETQRNKGNFPGRFSGRQFSNSRSEMNVSTLELGDSALYLCASSLVGQAVGPQHFGDGTRLSIL.

The chain employs TRBV5-5 and TRBJ2-2, with 7 nucleotides matching TRBD2. Germline CDR1 and CDR2: SGHKS and YYEKEE (reference sequence). This CDR3 contains 17 residues. V lost 0 bases, J lost 3 bases, and 8 bases stayed unmatched. CDR3 sequence (DNA): TGTGCCAGCAGCTTGGATTATGGGGGAGGGTACACCGGGGAGCTGTTTTTT. Translating it yields CASSLDYGGGYTGELFF. Based on the CDR3 plus reference TRBV5-5 and TRBJ2-2, the full variable domain is DAGVTQSPTHLIKTRGQQVTLRCSPISGHKSVSWYQQVLGQGPQFIFQYYEKEERGRGNFPDRFSARQFPNYSSELNVNALLLGDSALYLCASSLDYGGGYTGELFFGEGSRLTVL.

The J gene is TRBJ1-2, the V gene TRBV24-1; 11 bases line up with TRBD1. Trimming at V came to 4 bases and at J to 7 bases, leaving 4 bases not matched to a gene. Germline CDR1 reads KGHDR; CDR2 reads SFDVKD. The CDR3 is 14 amino acids. The chain's CDR3 is CATSDVGQGAGYTF. In nucleotides, the CDR3 is TGTGCCACCAGTGACGTCGGACAGGGGGCTGGCTACACCTTC.

This clone is a singleton in its sample. The gene calls are TRBV6-2 or TRBV6-3 and TRBJ1-5; perhaps TRBD1 as D (5 bases). Germline V lookup: CDR1 MNHEY, CDR2 SVGEGT. There are 13 residues in the CDR3. With 4 bases removed from V and 7 bases from J, the gap between germline ends came to 11 bases. The CDR3 spells CASSFAGGQPQHF. The CDR3 region has the DNA TGTGCCAGCAGTTTCGCGGGGGGGCAGCCCCAGCATTTT.

V is TRBV27 and J is TRBJ1-2; TRBD1 is a possible D gene (5 bases). This CDR3 is 14 amino acids long. The V end lost 7 bases, the J end lost 4 bases, and 16 bases lay between the germline ends. The germline V gene has CDR1 MNHEY and CDR2 SMNVEV (reference sequence). Here the CDR3 reads CASTSRGVGYGYTF. CDR3 sequence (DNA): TGTGCCAGCACCTCTCGGGGGGTGGGCTATGGCTACACCTTC.

The rearrangement uses TRBV5-1 and TRBJ1-2; D is undetermined. This CDR3 comprises 12 residues. V was trimmed by 0 bases and J by 8 bases, leaving 8 bases between them. The germline gives CDR1 SGHRS, CDR2 YFSETQ. CDR3 amino acids: CASSLDLLGYTF. Written as DNA, the CDR3 is TGCGCCAGCAGCTTGGACCTACTAGGCTACACCTTC.

The chain's CDR3 is CASSSLGLAGGHEQYF. The CDR3 nucleotides read TGTGCCAGCAGCTCCCTCGGACTAGCGGGAGGTCACGAGCAGTACTTC. The V and J genes are TRBV7-2 and TRBJ2-7; 14 nucleotides agree with TRBD2. J lost 5 bases, V lost 4 bases, and 7 bases had no gene match. The CDR3 runs to 16 residues. CDR1 is SGHTA and CDR2 is FQGNSA in the germline V gene.

The chain couples TRBV19 to TRBJ2-1, with TRBD2 identical over 9 bases. The V gene's germline CDR1 is LNHDA and CDR2 SQIVND (reference sequence). The trim removed 5 bases at V and 2 bases at J, leaving 4 bases unmatched. This CDR3 has 15 residues. Written as DNA, the CDR3 is TGTGCCAGTAGTGTAAGCGGGGGGACCTACAATGAGCAGTTCTTC. This sequence encodes CASSVSGGTYNEQFF.

This chain links TRBV5-1 with TRBJ2-1, with 7 bases fitting TRBD2. J was trimmed by 3 bases and V by 4 bases; bases with no gene match: 7. CDR1 and CDR2 (germline): SGHRS, YFSETQ. This CDR3 contains 15 residues. CDR3 sequence (DNA): TGCGCCAGCAGCCCAGCGGGATCTGACTACAATGAGCAGTTCTTC. It codes for CASSPAGSDYNEQFF. Together with reference TRBV5-1 and TRBJ2-1, the CDR3 gives the full variable domain: KAGVTQTPRYLIKTRGQQVTLSCSPISGHRSVSWYQQTPGQGLQFLFEYFSETQRNKGNFPGRFSGRQFSNSRSEMNVSTLELGDSALYLCASSPAGSDYNEQFFGPGTRLTVL.

The rearrangement joins TRBV7-2 to TRBJ2-1, with 7 bases matching TRBD2. CDR1 is SGHTA and CDR2 is FQGNSA in the germline V gene. After removal of 6 bases from V and 4 bases from J, the junction contained 12 bases not matched to a gene. This CDR3 spans 16 amino acids. CDR3: CASSRAGAGDYNEQFF. CDR3 sequence (DNA): TGTGCCAGCAGTAGAGCCGGGGCGGGGGATTACAATGAGCAGTTCTTC.

The chain joins TRBV30 to TRBJ2-1; 13 bases match TRBD2. Germline trimming cut 2 bases from V and 4 bases from J; bases unmatched to any gene: 17. The CDR3 extends over 20 amino acids. Germline V gene sequence: CDR1 GTSNPN, CDR2 SVGIG (reference sequence). The CDR3 spells CAWSKGAEGLAGFRYNEQFF. The CDR3 DNA follows: TGTGCCTGGAGTAAGGGAGCGGAGGGACTAGCGGGATTTCGTTACAATGAGCAGTTCTTC.

V and J are TRBV28 and TRBJ1-4; 7 bases fit TRBD1. The V and J ends lost 2 bases and 9 bases, in that order; junction bases with no gene match: 12. Looked up from germline, CDR1 is MDHEN and CDR2 is SYDVKM. The CDR3 is 16 residues long. This CDR3 is CASSLKEGQSFKKLFF. In DNA, the CDR3 is TGTGCCAGCAGTTTAAAGGAGGGACAGTCATTTAAAAAACTGTTTTTT.

The V call is TRBV7-2, the J call TRBJ2-5; tentatively, D is TRBD2 (6 bases). The V end was cut by 3 bases, the J end by 7 bases, with 12 bases between. Germline CDR1 is SGHTA and CDR2 is FQGNSA. CDR3 size: 13 residues. The CDR3 DNA reads as TGTGCCAGCAGCTTCGCGGGGCCGGGGACCCAGTACTTC. This encodes CASSFAGPGTQYF.

The chain has TRBV14 and TRBJ2-3, with D unclear. The CDR3 is 15 residues long. In germline, CDR1 is SGHDN, CDR2 FVKESK. V was cut by 2 bases and J by 1 base, with 10 bases left in between. CDR3: CASSQRLDGTDTQYF. Written as DNA, the CDR3 is TGTGCCAGCAGCCAACGGCTAGACGGCACAGATACGCAGTATTTT.

This chain joins TRBV19 and TRBJ2-2; maybe TRBD2 (6 bases). Germline assignment: CDR1 LNHDA and CDR2 SQIVND (reference sequence). Deletions cut 5 bases from V and 1 base from J, with 17 bases between. The length of the CDR3 is 17 residues. The CDR3 loop is CASSPFGTRMNTGELFF. Here the CDR3 DNA reads TGTGCCAGTAGTCCGTTCGGGACTCGAATGAACACCGGGGAGCTGTTTTTT.

The V call is TRBV20-1, the J call TRBJ1-5; TRBD1 aligns across 10 bases. Germline V gene lookup returns CDR1 DFQATT and CDR2 SNEGSKA (reference sequence). The CDR3 is made up of 19 amino acids. V trimming: 3 bases; J trimming: 7 bases; junction bases outside the gene matches: 21. The CDR3 sequence: CSASFSSRSGTGENQPQHF. CDR3 DNA: TGCAGTGCTAGTTTCAGCTCCCGGTCCGGGACAGGGGAAAACCAGCCCCAGCATTTT.

In its sample, this clone was seen a few times. The V gene is TRBV19, the J gene TRBJ1-3, with 10 bases that match TRBD1. V was pared by 5 bases and J by 3 bases, with 7 bases of the junction left unmatched. The CDR3 has 16 residues. Per germline, CDR1 LNHDA and CDR2 SQIVND (reference sequence). The CDR3 protein is CASSPRTGGSGNTIYF. CDR3 coding DNA: TGTGCCAGTAGTCCCCGGACAGGGGGAAGTGGAAACACCATATATTTT.

This clone was found a few times. This chain links TRBV6-1 with TRBJ2-7; 11 bases line up with TRBD2. Germline loops: CDR1 MNHNS, CDR2 SASEGT. V was clipped by 2 bases and J by 5 bases; unmatched bases: 2. This CDR3 has 14 amino acids. CDR3 nucleotides: TGTGCCAGCAGTGAAACTAGCGGGAGCCACGAGCAGTACTTC. This translates into CASSETSGSHEQYF.